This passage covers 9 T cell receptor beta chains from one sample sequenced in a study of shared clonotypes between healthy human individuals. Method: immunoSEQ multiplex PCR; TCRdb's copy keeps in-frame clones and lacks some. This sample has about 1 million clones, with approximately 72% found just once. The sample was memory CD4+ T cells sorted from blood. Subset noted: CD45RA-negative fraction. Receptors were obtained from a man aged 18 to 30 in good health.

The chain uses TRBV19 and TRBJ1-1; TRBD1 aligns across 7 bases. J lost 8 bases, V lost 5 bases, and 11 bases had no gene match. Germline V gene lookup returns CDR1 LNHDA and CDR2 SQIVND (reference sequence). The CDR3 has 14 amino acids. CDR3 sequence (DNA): TGTGCCAGTAGTGTCGGGCAGGGGGGCGCGGAAGCTTTCTTT. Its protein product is CASSVGQGGAEAFF.

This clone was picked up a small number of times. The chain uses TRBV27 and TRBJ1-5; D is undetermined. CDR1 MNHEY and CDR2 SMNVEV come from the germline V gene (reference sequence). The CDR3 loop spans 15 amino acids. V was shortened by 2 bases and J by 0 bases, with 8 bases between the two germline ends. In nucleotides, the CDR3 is TGTGCCAGCAGTTTAGGAAGCTATAGCAATCAGCCCCAGCATTTT. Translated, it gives CASSLGSYSNQPQHF.

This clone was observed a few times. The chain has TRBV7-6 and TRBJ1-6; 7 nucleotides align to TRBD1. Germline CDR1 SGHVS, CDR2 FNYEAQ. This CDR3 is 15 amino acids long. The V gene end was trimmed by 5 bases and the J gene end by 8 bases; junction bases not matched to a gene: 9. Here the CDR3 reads CASSAQGPQYSPLHF. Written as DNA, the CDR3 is TGTGCCAGCAGCGCACAGGGGCCGCAATATTCACCCCTCCACTTT.

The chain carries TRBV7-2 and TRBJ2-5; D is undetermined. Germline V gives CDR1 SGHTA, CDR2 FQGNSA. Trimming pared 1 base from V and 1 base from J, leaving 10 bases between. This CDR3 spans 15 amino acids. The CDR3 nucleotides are TGTGCCAGCAGCTTAGGCCAGGTCGTCCAAGAGACCCAGTACTTC. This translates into CASSLGQVVQETQYF.

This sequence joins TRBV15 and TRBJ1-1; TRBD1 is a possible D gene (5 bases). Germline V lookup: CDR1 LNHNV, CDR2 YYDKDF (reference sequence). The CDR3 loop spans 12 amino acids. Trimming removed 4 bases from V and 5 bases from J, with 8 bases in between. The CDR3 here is CATSKRGTEAFF. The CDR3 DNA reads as TGTGCCACCAGCAAAAGGGGTACTGAAGCTTTCTTT.

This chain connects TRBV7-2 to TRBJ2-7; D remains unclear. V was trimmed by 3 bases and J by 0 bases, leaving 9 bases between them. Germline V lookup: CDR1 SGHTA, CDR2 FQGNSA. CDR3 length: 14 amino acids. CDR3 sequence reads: CASSFMGSSYEQYF. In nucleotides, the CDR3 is TGTGCCAGCAGCTTTATGGGTAGCTCCTACGAGCAGTACTTC.

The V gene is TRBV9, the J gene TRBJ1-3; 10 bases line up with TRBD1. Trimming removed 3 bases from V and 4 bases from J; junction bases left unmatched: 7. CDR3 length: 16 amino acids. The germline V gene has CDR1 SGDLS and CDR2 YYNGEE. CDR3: CASSARDRGGGNTIYF. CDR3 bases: TGTGCCAGCAGCGCCCGGGACAGGGGAGGGGGAAACACCATATATTTT.

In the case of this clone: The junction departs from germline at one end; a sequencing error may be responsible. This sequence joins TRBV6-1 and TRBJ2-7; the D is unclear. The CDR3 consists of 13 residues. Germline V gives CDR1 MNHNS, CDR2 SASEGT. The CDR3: CAGSVDFQYEQYF. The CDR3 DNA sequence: TGTGCCGGCAGTGTCGACTTCCAATACGAGCAGTACTTC.

The CDR3 DNA reads TGCGCCAGCAGCTTGGACGGGGCCTCTGGAAACACCATATATTTT. Translating it yields CASSLDGASGNTIYF. This chain links TRBV5-1 with TRBJ1-3, with a possible D match to TRBD1 (5 bases). Germline CDR1 and CDR2: SGHRS and YFSETQ. CDR3 length equals 15 residues. V lost 0 bases and J 0 bases, leaving 7 bases between the germline ends.